These T cell receptor beta chains were read from a single sample in a study of T-cell memory formation after mild COVID-19. TCRdb called the 5' RACE reads again in MiXCR, with one record for every CDR3 protein. The data hold about 350,000 distinct CDR3 sequences, with roughly an eighth observed a single time. Sequencing was performed on PBMCs or a T cell subset sorted from them (not recorded which). These receptors were collected from a man between 18 and 35 years old who had mild COVID-19 (a few samples of this study predate the infection). Cell type and time point are not known. Each CDR3 is given with its conserved first and last residue. The order of the fields is clone size, V gene, J gene, D gene, CDR3 protein, CDR3 DNA. A D gene is named only where the DNA matches it firmly. Clone size is not always given. Where it is, it says once, few, many or a class for expanded clones.

many,TRBV7-2,TRBJ1-1,-,CASSRWNTEAFF,TGTGCCAGCAGCCGATGGAACACTGAAGCTTTCTTT
-,TRBV4-3,TRBJ2-2,-,CASSHGHATGELFF,TGCGCCAGCAGCCACGGCCATGCAACCGGGGAGCTGTTTTTT
few,TRBV5-6,TRBJ2-7,TRBD1,CASSTGVEQYF,TGTGCCAGTTCCACAGGGGTCGAGCAGTACTTC
-,TRBV14,TRBJ1-2,TRBD1,CASSPVQGFGYTF,TGTGCCAGCAGCCCAGTACAGGGGTTCGGCTACACCTTC
-,TRBV10-3,TRBJ2-3,-,CAISNGGSTDTQYF,TGTGCCATCAGTAATGGGGGGAGCACAGATACGCAGTATTTT
-,TRBV28,TRBJ2-7,-,CASSLRQATMDYEQYF,TGTGCCAGCAGTCTCCGACAGGCCACGATGGACTACGAGCAGTACTTC
many,TRBV7-8,TRBJ2-2,TRBD2,CASSYPGTSLSGELFF,TGTGCCAGCAGCTATCCCGGGACTAGCCTCAGCGGGGAGCTGTTTTTT
many,TRBV4-1,TRBJ2-1,-,CASSQQGGRGDEQFF,TGCGCCAGCAGCCAGCAAGGGGGGCGGGGCGATGAGCAGTTCTTC
-,TRBV12-3/TRBV12-4,TRBJ1-4,-,CASSFSGPSEKLFF,TGTGCCAGCAGTTTTTCAGGTCCTAGCGAAAAACTGTTTTTT
many,TRBV9,TRBJ2-1,TRBD2,CASSGSGGYNEQFF,TGTGCCAGCAGTGGGAGCGGGGGATACAATGAGCAGTTCTTC
few,TRBV5-1,TRBJ1-2,TRBD1,CASSSTGTGNYGYTF,TGCGCCAGCAGCTCAACAGGGACAGGGAACTATGGCTACACCTTC
-,TRBV5-5,TRBJ1-2,-,CASSGPGRSHNYGYTF,TGTGCCAGCAGCGGCCCCGGGAGGAGTCATAACTATGGCTACACCTTC
few,TRBV29-1,TRBJ1-1,-,CSVAGASEAFF,TGCAGCGTTGCAGGGGCGAGTGAAGCTTTCTTT
few,TRBV2,TRBJ2-3,-,CASSQEVQSDTQYF,TGTGCCAGCAGCCAAGAGGTCCAATCAGATACGCAGTATTTT
few,TRBV7-2,TRBJ2-2,TRBD2,CASSLQGLGRTGELFF,TGTGCCAGCAGCTTACAGGGACTAGGGCGCACCGGGGAGCTGTTTTTT
few,TRBV9,TRBJ2-1,-,CASSVGEGTYYNEQFF,TGTGCCAGCAGCGTAGGTGAGGGGACCTATTACAATGAGCAGTTCTTC
few,TRBV2,TRBJ2-6,-,CATKGSSGANVLTF,TGTGCCACTAAAGGAAGCTCTGGGGCCAACGTCCTGACTTTC
few,TRBV10-3,TRBJ1-2,-,CAISESSSGYTF,TGTGCCATCAGTGAGTCGAGCTCCGGTTACACCTTC
few,TRBV7-2,TRBJ2-1,-,CASSLTGGSDEQFF,TGTGCCAGCAGCTTAACCGGCGGTAGCGATGAGCAGTTCTTC
many,TRBV7-2,TRBJ2-1,-,CASSPGQPHNNEQFF,TGTGCCAGCAGCCCCGGACAGCCCCATAACAATGAGCAGTTCTTC
-,TRBV5-4,TRBJ2-7,-,CARLPDSYEQYF,TGTGCCAGACTACCAGACAGCTACGAGCAGTACTTC
many,TRBV7-2,TRBJ2-3,TRBD2,CASSFGTSYTDTQYF,TGTGCCAGCAGCTTCGGGACTAGTTACACAGATACGCAGTATTTT
few,TRBV5-1,TRBJ2-2,TRBD2,CASSLRTSGVAGELFF,TGCGCCAGCAGCTTACGGACTAGCGGGGTGGCCGGGGAGCTGTTTTTT
-,TRBV4-3,TRBJ1-6,TRBD1,CASGGQGSSPLHF,TGCGCCAGCGGGGGACAGGGATCATCACCCCTCCACTTT
-,TRBV7-3,TRBJ2-2,-,CASSSSTGGRGELFF,TGTGCCAGCAGCTCCTCCACGGGGGGCCGTGGGGAGCTGTTTTTT
many,TRBV7-2,TRBJ1-2,TRBD1,CASSSARTGRYGYTF,TGTGCCAGCAGCTCCGCCAGGACAGGGCGCTATGGCTACACCTTC
-,TRBV7-3,TRBJ2-3,-,CASSLYRDRTDTQYF,TGTGCCAGCAGCTTATATCGAGACCGCACAGATACGCAGTATTTT
-,TRBV4-2,TRBJ2-4,TRBD2,CASSLEGREDIQYF,TGTGCCAGCAGCCTAGAAGGGAGGGAGGACATTCAGTACTTC
many,TRBV7-2,TRBJ1-6,TRBD1,CASSPRTGDSPLHF,TGTGCCAGCAGCCCTCGGACAGGGGATTCACCCCTCCACTTT
few,TRBV3-1,TRBJ2-3,-,CASSPSLRSTDTQYF,TGTGCCAGCAGCCCAAGCTTGAGGAGCACAGATACGCAGTATTTT
few,TRBV5-5,TRBJ2-5,-,CASSLVNQETQYF,TGTGCCAGCAGCTTGGTTAACCAAGAGACCCAGTACTTC
-,TRBV29-1,TRBJ1-2,-,CSVDRNPNYGYTF,TGCAGCGTCGACAGGAATCCTAACTATGGCTACACCTTC
few,TRBV30,TRBJ2-1,TRBD2,CAWSRTGTILYNEQFF,TGTGCCTGGAGTCGGACCGGGACTATCTTGTACAATGAGCAGTTCTTC
few,TRBV20-1,TRBJ2-7,-,CSARDLGLEQYF,TGCAGTGCTAGAGATCTAGGTCTCGAGCAGTACTTC
-,TRBV27,TRBJ1-5,-,CASSFVGQPQHF,TGTGCCAGCAGTTTTGTAGGGCAGCCCCAGCATTTT
-,TRBV12-3/TRBV12-4,TRBJ2-5,-,CASSPPGRGTETQYF,TGTGCCAGCAGTCCCCCCGGCAGGGGTACGGAGACCCAGTACTTC
many,TRBV5-1,TRBJ1-2,TRBD1,CASSLAGTGKGDGYTF,TGCGCCAGCAGCTTGGCCGGGACAGGCAAAGGCGATGGCTACACCTTC
few,TRBV7-2,TRBJ1-6,-,CASSPAGNSPLHF,TGTGCCAGCAGCCCAGCAGGGAATTCACCCCTCCACTTT
-,TRBV19,TRBJ1-5,-,CASTPGQPQHF,TGTGCCAGTACCCCGGGGCAGCCCCAGCATTTT
many,TRBV4-3,TRBJ2-3,-,CASSQAPGADTQYF,TGCGCCAGCAGCCAAGCTCCCGGGGCAGATACGCAGTATTTT
-,TRBV7-2,TRBJ2-3,TRBD2,CASSTGLAGGLSTDTQYF,TGTGCCAGCAGCACGGGACTAGCGGGAGGACTTAGCACAGATACGCAGTATTTT